The clone carrying this TCR beta chain is deemed medium-sized. The data belong to a study of metastatic and nonmetastatic thyroid tumors. Study as a whole: The study looked at repertoires side by side in blood and in tumor or nodule tissue from malignant and benign thyroid patients.

No patient received treatment before thyroid surgery. Deletions cut 3 bases from V and 2 bases from J, with 6 bases between. CDR3 size: 13 residues. Germline V gene sequence: CDR1 WNHNN, CDR2 SYGVQD (reference sequence). Using MiXCR, TCRdb reanalyzed the PCR reads. The table shows 25,000 to 35,000 clones, with about 24% occurring only once. The chain employs TRBV10-1 and TRBJ2-3; D unclear. What was sequenced was blood. The TCR was taken from a female donor with papillary thyroid cancer or a benign thyroid nodule (not recorded which). Some clones in this sample may be carry-over from other donors' samples. CDR3 nucleotides: TGCGCCAGCAGTGAAGACTCCACAGATACGCAGTATTTT. This codes for CASSEDSTDTQYF.